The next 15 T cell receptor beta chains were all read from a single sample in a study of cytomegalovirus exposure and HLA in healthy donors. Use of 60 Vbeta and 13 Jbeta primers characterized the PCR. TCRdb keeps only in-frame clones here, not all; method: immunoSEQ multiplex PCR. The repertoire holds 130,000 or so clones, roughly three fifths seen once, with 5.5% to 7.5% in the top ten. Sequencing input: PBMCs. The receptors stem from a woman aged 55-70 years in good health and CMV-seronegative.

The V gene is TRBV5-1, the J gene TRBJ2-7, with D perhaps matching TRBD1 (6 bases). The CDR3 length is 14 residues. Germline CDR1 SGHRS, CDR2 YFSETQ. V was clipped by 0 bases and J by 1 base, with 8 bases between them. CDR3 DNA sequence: TGCGCCAGCAGCTTGGTGGGGGCATCCTACGAGCAGTACTTC. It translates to CASSLVGASYEQYF. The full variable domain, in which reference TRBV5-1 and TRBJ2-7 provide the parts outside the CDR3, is KAGVTQTPRYLIKTRGQQVTLSCSPISGHRSVSWYQQTPGQGLQFLFEYFSETQRNKGNFPGRFSGRQFSNSRSEMNVSTLELGDSALYLCASSLVGASYEQYFGPGTRLTVT.

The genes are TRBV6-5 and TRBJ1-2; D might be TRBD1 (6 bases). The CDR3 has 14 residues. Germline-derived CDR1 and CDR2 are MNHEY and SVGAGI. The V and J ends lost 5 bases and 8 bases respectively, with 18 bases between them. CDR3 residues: CASSTGWQGSGYTF. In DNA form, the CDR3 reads TGTGCCAGCAGTACCGGGTGGCAGGGGAGCGGCTACACCTTC.

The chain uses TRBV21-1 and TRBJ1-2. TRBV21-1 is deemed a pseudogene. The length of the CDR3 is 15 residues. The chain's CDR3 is CASSKVTVGDYGYTF. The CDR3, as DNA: TGTGCCAGCAGCAAAGTTACAGTCGGGGACTATGGCTACACCTTC.

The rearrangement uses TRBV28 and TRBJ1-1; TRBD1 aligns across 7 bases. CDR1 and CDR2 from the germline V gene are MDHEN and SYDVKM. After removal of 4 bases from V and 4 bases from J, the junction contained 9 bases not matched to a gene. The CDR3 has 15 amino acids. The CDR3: CASSSLTGRSTEAFF. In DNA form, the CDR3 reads TGTGCCAGCAGTTCTTTGACAGGGAGGAGCACTGAAGCTTTCTTT.

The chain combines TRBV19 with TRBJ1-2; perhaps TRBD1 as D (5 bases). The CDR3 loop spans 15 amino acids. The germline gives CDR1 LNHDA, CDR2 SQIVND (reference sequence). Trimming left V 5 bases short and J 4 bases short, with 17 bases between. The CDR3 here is CASSPIPRQIYGYTF. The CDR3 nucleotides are TGTGCCAGTAGTCCCATCCCTCGACAGATCTATGGCTACACCTTC.

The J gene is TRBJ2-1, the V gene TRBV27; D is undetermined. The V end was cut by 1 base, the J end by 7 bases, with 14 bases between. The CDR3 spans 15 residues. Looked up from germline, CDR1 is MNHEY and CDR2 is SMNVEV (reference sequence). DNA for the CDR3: TGTGCCAGCAGTTTATTTTCGCCGGGTGGTAATGAGCAGTTCTTC. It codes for CASSLFSPGGNEQFF.

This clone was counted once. In DNA, the CDR3 is TGCGCCAGCAGCCTGCCCGGGGTCTACGAGCAGTACTTC. Its translation is CASSLPGVYEQYF. V usage is TRBV5-1 and J usage is TRBJ2-7; TRBD2 might be the D (5 bases). The CDR3 loop spans 13 amino acids. V shed 4 bases and J shed 3 bases, with 11 bases lying between them. CDR1 SGHRS and CDR2 YFSETQ come from the germline V gene.

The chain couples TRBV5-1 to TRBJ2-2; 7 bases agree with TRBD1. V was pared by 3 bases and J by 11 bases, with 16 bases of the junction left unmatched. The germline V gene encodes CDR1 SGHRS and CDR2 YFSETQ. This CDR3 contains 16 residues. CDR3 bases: TGCGCCAGCAGCTCCGCCCTCCAGACAGGGAATGGAGAGCTGTTTTTT. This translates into CASSSALQTGNGELFF.

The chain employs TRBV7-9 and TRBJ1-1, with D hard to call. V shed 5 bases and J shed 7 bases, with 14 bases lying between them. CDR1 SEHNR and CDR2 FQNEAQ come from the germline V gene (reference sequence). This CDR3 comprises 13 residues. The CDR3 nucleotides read TGTGCCAGCAGCCTACGGACGGGGAATGAAGCTTTCTTT. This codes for CASSLRTGNEAFF. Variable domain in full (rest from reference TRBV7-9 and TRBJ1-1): DTGVSQNPRHKITKRGQNVTFRCDPISEHNRLYWYRQTLGQGPEFLTYFQNEAQLEKSRLLSDRFSAERPKGSFSTLEIQRTEQGDSAMYLCASSLRTGNEAFFGQGTRLTVV.

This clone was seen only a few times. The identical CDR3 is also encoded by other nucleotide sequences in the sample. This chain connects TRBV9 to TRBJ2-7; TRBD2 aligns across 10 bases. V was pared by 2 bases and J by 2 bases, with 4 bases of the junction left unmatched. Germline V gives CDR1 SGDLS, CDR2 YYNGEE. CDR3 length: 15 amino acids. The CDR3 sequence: CASSVGTSATYEQYF. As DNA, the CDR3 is TGTGCCAGCAGCGTCGGGACTAGCGCTACCTACGAGCAGTACTTC.

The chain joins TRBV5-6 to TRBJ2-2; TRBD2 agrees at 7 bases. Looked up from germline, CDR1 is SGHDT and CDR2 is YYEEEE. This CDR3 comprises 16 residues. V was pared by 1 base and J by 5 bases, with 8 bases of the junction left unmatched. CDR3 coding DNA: TGTGCCAGCAGCTTGTCGGGGGGACCCCTTACCGGGGAGCTGTTTTTT. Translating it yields CASSLSGGPLTGELFF.

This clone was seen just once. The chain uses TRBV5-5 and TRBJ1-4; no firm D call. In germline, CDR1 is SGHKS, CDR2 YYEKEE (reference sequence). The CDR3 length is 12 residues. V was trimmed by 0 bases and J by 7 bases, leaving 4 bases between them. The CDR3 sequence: CASSLAGEKLFF. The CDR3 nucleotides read TGTGCCAGCAGCTTGGCGGGTGAAAAACTGTTTTTT. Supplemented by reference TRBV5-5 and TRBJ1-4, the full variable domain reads DAGVTQSPTHLIKTRGQQVTLRCSPISGHKSVSWYQQVLGQGPQFIFQYYEKEERGRGNFPDRFSARQFPNYSSELNVNALLLGDSALYLCASSLAGEKLFFGSGTQLSVL.

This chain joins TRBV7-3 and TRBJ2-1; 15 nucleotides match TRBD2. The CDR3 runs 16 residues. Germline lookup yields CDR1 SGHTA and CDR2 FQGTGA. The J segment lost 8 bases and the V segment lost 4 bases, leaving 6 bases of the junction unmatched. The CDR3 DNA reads TGTGCCAGCAGCTCTAGTGGACTAGCGGGGGGGCATGAGCAGTTCTTC. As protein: CASSSSGLAGGHEQFF.

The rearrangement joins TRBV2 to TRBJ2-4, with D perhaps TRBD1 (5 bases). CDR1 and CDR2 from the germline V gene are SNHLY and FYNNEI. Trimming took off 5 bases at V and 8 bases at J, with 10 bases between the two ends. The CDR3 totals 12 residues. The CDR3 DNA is TGTGCCAGCAGTCCAGGGTCGGACATTCAGTACTTC. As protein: CASSPGSDIQYF.

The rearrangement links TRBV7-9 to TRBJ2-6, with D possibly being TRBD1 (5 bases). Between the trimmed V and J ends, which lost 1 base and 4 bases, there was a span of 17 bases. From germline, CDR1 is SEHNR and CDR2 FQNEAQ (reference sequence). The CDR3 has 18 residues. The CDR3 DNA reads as TGTGCCAGCAGCTTAGAGGGGTCCGGCCCCGGAGGGGCCAACGTCCTGACTTTC. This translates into CASSLEGSGPGGANVLTF.